Reported below is one TCR beta chain. Its specificity is unknown. The data stem from a study of beta chain features in type 1 diabetes. TCRB transcripts that were expressed got sequenced, as all of the isolated RNA had been reverse transcribed. It was found that naive, central memory and regulatory T cell samples averaged around 3.8 million reads. Profiling relied on immunoSEQ multiplex PCR, and the TCRdb table lists in-frame clones only, not all of them. Of some 120,000 clones detected, 15% to 20% appear once; the ten largest clones hold about 2.4%. Study results and limitations: In every one of the four CD4+ subsets, TCRB CDR3s were moderately but significantly shorter in Type 1 diabetes patients.

Per the germline V gene, CDR1 is ENHRY and CDR2 is SYGVKD. Trimming took 4 bases from V and 0 from J, leaving 10 bases between them. This CDR3 spans 15 amino acids. Cells sorted by CD45RO/CCR7/CD25/CD127/CD95/CD27 comprised CD4+ naive, central memory, regulatory and stem cell-like memory cells. The chain couples TRBV10-3 to TRBJ2-1, with D possibly matching TRBD2 (5 bases). The sequenced sample was central memory CD4+ T cells from blood. The clonotype comes from a man aged 18 to 29 with type 1 diabetes. The CDR3, as DNA: TGTGCCATCAGTGTGGAGGCCACCTCCTACAATGAGCAGTTCTTC. Protein product: CAISVEATSYNEQFF.